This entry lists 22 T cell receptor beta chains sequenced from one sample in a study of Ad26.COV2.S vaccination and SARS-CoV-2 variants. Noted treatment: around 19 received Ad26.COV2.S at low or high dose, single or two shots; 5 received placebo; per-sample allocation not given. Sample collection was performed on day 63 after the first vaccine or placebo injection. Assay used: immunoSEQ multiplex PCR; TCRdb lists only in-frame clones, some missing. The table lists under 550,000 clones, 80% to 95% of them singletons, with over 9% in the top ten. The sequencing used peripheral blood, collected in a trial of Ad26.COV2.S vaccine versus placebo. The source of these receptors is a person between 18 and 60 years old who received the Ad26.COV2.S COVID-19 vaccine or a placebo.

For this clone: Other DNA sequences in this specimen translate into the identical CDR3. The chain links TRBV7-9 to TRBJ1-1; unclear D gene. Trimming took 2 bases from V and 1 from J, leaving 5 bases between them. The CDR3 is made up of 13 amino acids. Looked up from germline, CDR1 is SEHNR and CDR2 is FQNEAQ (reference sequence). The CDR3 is CASSLTANTEAFF. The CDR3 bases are TGTGCCAGCAGCTTAACAGCGAACACTGAAGCTTTCTTT.

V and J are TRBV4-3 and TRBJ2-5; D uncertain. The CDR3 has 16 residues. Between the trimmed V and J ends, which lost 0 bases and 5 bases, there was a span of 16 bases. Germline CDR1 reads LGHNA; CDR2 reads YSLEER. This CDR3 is CASSQDPTVAAETQYF. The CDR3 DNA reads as TGCGCCAGCAGCCAAGACCCCACGGTCGCAGCTGAGACCCAGTACTTC.

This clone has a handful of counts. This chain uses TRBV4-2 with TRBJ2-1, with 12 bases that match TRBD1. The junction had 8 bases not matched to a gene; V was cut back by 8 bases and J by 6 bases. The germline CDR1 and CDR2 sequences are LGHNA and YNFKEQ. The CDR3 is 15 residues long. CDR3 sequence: CASETGQGAINEQFF. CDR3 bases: TGTGCCAGCGAAACGGGACAGGGGGCGATCAATGAGCAGTTCTTC.

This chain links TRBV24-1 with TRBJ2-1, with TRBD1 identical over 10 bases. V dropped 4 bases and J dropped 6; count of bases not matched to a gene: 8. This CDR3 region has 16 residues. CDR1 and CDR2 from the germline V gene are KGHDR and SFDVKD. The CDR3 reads CATSDTDRGLVNEQFF. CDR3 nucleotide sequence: TGTGCCACCAGTGACACTGACAGGGGGCTAGTCAATGAGCAGTTCTTC.

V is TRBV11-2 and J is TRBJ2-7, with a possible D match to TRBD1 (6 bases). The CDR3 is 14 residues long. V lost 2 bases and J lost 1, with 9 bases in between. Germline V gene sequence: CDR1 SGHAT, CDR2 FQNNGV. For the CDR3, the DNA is TGTGCCAGCAGCTTAAAAGGGGGTTCCTACGAGCAGTACTTC. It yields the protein CASSLKGGSYEQYF.

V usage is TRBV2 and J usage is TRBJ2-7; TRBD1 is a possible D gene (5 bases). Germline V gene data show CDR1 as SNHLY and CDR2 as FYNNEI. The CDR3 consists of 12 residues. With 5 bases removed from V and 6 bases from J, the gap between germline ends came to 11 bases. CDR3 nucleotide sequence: TGTGCCAGCAGTCGACAGTTGTCCGAGCAGTACTTC. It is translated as CASSRQLSEQYF.

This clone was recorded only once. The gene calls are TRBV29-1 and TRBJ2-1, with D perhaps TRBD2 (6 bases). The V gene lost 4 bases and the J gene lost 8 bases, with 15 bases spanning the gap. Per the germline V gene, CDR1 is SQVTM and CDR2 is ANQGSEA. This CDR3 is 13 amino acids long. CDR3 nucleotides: TGCAGCGTTGGACTAGGGAATACCGATGAGCAGTTCTTC. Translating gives CSVGLGNTDEQFF.

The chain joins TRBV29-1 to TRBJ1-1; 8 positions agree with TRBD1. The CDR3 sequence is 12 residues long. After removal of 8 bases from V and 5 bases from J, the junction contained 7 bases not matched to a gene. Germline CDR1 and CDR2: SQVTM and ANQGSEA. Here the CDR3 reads CSSQDRETEAFF. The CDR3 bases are TGCAGCTCACAGGACAGGGAGACTGAAGCTTTCTTT.

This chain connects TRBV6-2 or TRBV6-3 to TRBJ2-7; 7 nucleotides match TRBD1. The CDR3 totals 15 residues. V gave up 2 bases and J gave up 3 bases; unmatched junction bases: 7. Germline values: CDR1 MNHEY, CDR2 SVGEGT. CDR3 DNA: TGTGCCAGCAGTTACCAGGCGACAGGGCTCTACGAGCAGTACTTC. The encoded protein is CASSYQATGLYEQYF.

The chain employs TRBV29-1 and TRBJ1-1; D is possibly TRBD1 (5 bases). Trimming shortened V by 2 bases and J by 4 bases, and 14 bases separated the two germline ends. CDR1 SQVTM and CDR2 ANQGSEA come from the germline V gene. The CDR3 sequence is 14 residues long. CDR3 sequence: CSVERGAVFTEAFF. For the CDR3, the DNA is TGCAGCGTTGAACGTGGGGCAGTATTCACTGAAGCTTTCTTT. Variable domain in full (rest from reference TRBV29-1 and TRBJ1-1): SAVISQKPSRDICQRGTSLTIQCQVDSQVTMMFWYRQQPGQSLTLIATANQGSEATYESGFVIDKFPISRPNLTFSTLTVSNMSPEDSSIYLCSVERGAVFTEAFFGQGTRLTVV.

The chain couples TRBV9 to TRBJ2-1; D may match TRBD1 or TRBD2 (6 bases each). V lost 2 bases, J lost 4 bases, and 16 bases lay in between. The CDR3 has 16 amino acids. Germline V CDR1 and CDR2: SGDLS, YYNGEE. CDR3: CASSVGGTRLYNEQFF. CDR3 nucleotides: TGTGCCAGCAGCGTGGGGGGCACTAGACTTTACAATGAGCAGTTCTTC. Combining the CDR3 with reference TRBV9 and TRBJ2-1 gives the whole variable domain DSGVTQTPKHLITATGQRVTLRCSPRSGDLSVYWYQQSLDQGLQFLIQYYNGEERAKGNILERFSAQQFPDLHSELNLSSLELGDSALYFCASSVGGTRLYNEQFFGPGTRLTVL.

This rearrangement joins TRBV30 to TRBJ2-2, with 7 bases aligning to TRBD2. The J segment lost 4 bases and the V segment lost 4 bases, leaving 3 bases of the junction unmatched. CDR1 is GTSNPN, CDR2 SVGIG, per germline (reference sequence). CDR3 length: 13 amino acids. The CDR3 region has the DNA TGTGCCTGGAAAGGCGGGAGCACCGGGGAGCTGTTTTTT. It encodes CAWKGGSTGELFF. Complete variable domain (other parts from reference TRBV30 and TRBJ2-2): SQTIHQWPATLVQPVGSPLSLECTVEGTSNPNLYWYRQAAGRGLQLLFYSVGIGQISSEVPQNLSASRPQDRQFILSSKKLLLSDSGFYLCAWKGGSTGELFFGEGSRLTVL.

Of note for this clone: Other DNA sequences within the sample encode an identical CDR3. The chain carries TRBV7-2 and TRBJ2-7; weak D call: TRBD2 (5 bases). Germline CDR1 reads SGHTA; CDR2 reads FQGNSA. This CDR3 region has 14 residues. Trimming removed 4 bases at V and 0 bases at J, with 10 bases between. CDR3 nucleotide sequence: TGTGCCAGCAGCTCCCAAAGCGGCTCCTACGAGCAGTACTTC. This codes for CASSSQSGSYEQYF.

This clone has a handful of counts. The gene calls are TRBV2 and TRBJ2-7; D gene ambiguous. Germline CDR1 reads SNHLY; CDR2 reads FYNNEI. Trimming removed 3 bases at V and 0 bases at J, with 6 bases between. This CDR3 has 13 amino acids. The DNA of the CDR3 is TGTGCCAGCAGTGACGTAAGCTCCTACGAGCAGTACTTC. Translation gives CASSDVSSYEQYF.

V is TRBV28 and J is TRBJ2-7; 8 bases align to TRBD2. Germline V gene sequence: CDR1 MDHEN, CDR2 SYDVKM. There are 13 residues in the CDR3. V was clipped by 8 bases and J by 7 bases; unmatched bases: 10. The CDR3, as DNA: TGTGCCAGCGCGGGAGGACCTCCTACGGAGCAGTACTTC. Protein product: CASAGGPPTEQYF. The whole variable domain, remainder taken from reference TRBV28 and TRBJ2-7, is DVKVTQSSRYLVKRTGEKVFLECVQDMDHENMFWYRQDPGLGLRLIYFSYDVKMKEKGDIPEGYSVSREKKERFSLILESASTNQTSMYLCASAGGPPTEQYFGPGTRLTVT.

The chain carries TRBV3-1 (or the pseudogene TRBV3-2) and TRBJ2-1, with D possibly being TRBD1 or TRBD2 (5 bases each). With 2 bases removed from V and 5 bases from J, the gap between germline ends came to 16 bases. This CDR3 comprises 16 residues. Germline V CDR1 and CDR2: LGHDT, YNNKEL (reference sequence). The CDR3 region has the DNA TGTGCCAGCAGCCAACGGGGCATTTTGGGGAACAATGAGCAGTTCTTC. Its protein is CASSQRGILGNNEQFF.

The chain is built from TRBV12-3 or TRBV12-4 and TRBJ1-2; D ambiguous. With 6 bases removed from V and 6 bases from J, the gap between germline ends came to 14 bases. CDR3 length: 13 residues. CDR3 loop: CASSHTSVNGYTF. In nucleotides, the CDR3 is TGTGCCAGCAGCCATACATCGGTCAATGGCTACACCTTC.

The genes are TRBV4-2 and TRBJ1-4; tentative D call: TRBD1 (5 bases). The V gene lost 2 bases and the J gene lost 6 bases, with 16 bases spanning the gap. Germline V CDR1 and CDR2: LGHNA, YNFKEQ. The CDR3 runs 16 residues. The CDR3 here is CASSQSAAGRYEKLFF. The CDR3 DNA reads TGTGCCAGCAGCCAATCTGCGGCAGGGAGGTATGAAAAACTGTTTTTT.

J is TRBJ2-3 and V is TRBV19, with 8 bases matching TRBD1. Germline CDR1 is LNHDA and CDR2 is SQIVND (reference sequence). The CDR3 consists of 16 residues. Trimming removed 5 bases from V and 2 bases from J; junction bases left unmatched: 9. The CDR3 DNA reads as TGTGCCAGTAGTCCGCCAGACAGGGGCTTCACAGATACGCAGTATTTT. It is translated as CASSPPDRGFTDTQYF.

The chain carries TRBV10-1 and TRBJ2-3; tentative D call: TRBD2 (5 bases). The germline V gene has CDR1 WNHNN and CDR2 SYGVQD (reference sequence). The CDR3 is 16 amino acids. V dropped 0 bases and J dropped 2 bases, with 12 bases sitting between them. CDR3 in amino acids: CASSESTILYTDTQYF. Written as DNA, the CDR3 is TGCGCCAGCAGTGAGTCGACTATTCTTTACACAGATACGCAGTATTTT.

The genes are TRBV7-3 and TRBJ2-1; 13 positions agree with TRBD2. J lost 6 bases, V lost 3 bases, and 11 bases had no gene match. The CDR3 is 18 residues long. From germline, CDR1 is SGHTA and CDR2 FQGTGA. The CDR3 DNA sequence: TGTGCCAGCAGCTTGAGACTAGCGGGAGGTATCGGAACCAATGAGCAGTTCTTC. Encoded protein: CASSLRLAGGIGTNEQFF.

DNA for the CDR3: TGTGCCAGCAGTCAGGACCCCGGATACAGAGAGCAGTACTTC. This translates into CASSQDPGYREQYF. This chain uses TRBV5-4 with TRBJ2-7; D call uncertain. Trimming took 5 bases from V and 7 from J, leaving 19 bases between them. The CDR3 spans 14 residues. CDR1 and CDR2 (germline): SGHNT, YYREEE (reference sequence).